A selection of T cell receptor beta chains follows, all from one sample in a study of metastatic and nonmetastatic thyroid tumors. TCRdb re-clonotyped the PCR reads through MiXCR. This sample yields tens of thousands of clones, of which 16% are seen a single time; roughly 22% belongs to the top ten. Sequencing was carried out using blood. Every receptor here comes from a female donor with papillary thyroid cancer or a benign thyroid nodule (not recorded which). Some clones in this sample may be carry-over from other donors' samples. CDR3s include the opening cysteine and the closing phenylalanine or tryptophan. The D gene is left open where the match is weak. Rows give clone size only sometimes, using once, few, many, or a class for an expanded clone.

j_call v_call clone_size d_call cdr3_length cdr3_nt cdr3_aa
TRBJ2-1 TRBV20-1 many . 10 TGCAGTGCTCCCGACAATGAGCAGTTCTTC CSAPDNEQFF
TRBJ1-6 TRBV5-1 many TRBD1 15 TGCGCCAGCAGCCCGAGACAGGGGGCGAGCTCACCCCTCCACTTT CASSPRQGASSPLHF
TRBJ1-2 TRBV27 many . 15 TGTGCCAGCAGTGCGATGACAGGACCTTCCTATGGCTACACCTTC CASSAMTGPSYGYTF
TRBJ2-1 TRBV13 many . 14 TGTGCCAGCAGTGGCGGAAGCTCCTACAATGAGCAGTTCTTC CASSGGSSYNEQFF
TRBJ2-6 TRBV19 many TRBD2 17 TGTGCCAGTAGGGAACTAGCGCCATACTCTGGGGCCAACGTCCTGACTTTC CASRELAPYSGANVLTF
TRBJ1-2 TRBV6-1 . . 14 TGTGCCAGCAGTGAATCTCAGGACTTCTATGGCTACACCTTC CASSESQDFYGYTF
TRBJ1-1 TRBV7-6 many . 16 TGTGCCAGCAGCTTAAAATATGGCAGAATGAACACTGAAGCTTTCTTT CASSLKYGRMNTEAFF
TRBJ2-1 TRBV2 . . 14 TGTGCCAGTGGGGGGAGGAAATCCTACAATGAGCAGTTCTTC CASGGRKSYNEQFF
TRBJ2-1 TRBV28 few TRBD2 15 TGTGCCAGCACCATGGGGACTAACTCCTACAATGAGCAGTTCTTC CASTMGTNSYNEQFF
TRBJ2-7 TRBV5-1 many . 16 TGCGCCAGCAGCTTGGCCCCAAGCGGCAGCTCCTACGAGCAGTACTTC CASSLAPSGSSYEQYF
TRBJ1-4 TRBV24-1 many TRBD1 17 TGTGCCACCAGTGAGGGGGATCGAGGGGGCGCGATTGAAAAACTGTTTTTT CATSEGDRGGAIEKLFF
TRBJ2-7 TRBV2 many TRBD1 14 TGTGCCAGCAAGTACCAGGGGGCATCCTACGAGCAGTACTTC CASKYQGASYEQYF
TRBJ2-7 TRBV20-1 many TRBD1 15 TGCAGTGCTAGATTCCCGGGACAGGGAAAATTCGAGCAGTACTTC CSARFPGQGKFEQYF
TRBJ1-2 TRBV6-1 few . 14 TGTGCCAGCAGTGCGGACAATTCTAACTATGGCTACACCTTC CASSADNSNYGYTF
TRBJ2-1 TRBV12-3/TRBV12-4 many TRBD1 14 TGTGCCAGCACCCCCCCAGGGGGTAACAATGAGCAGTTCTTC CASTPPGGNNEQFF
TRBJ1-1 TRBV5-1 many TRBD1 16 TGCGCCAGCAGCTTGGCCCGGACAGGGGGCAGTACTGAAGCTTTCTTT CASSLARTGGSTEAFF
TRBJ2-7 TRBV28 medium-sized . 15 TGTGCCAGCAGTTTATATAGCGGAAGCTCCTACGAGCAGTACTTC CASSLYSGSSYEQYF
TRBJ2-7 TRBV6-2/TRBV6-3 . . 16 TGTGCCAGCAGTTACTCCCCAACGGATATCCCTCTTCAGCAGTACTTC CASSYSPTDIPLQQYF
TRBJ1-4 TRBV20-1 many . 19 TGCAGTGCTAGACCTTGGGCGGTGGCAGGGGAGGGCTTTAATGAAAAACTGTTTTTT CSARPWAVAGEGFNEKLFF
TRBJ1-5 TRBV28 many . 14 TGTGCCAGCAGTTTCTCTCGGGGGGCCGAGCCCCAGCATTTT CASSFSRGAEPQHF
TRBJ2-7 TRBV14 few TRBD2 15 TGTGCCAGCAGCCGGACTAGCGGGGTAGTATACGAGCAGTACTTC CASSRTSGVVYEQYF
TRBJ1-4 TRBV28 many TRBD1 16 TGTGCCAGCAGTCCAGGTTCTCGACAGGGAGAAGAAAAACTGTTTTTT CASSPGSRQGEEKLFF
TRBJ2-7 TRBV10-3 many . 12 TGTGCCATCAGTGAGGAGACAGTCGAGCAGTACTTC CAISEETVEQYF